A selection of T cell receptor beta chains follows, all from one sample in a study of memory B cells and T cells in multiple sclerosis. Sequenced by immunoSEQ multiplex PCR; TCRdb stores in-frame clones only, minus some. The sample records approximately 12,000 clones, approximately 84% being singletons. The antigens of these receptors remain unknown. Sample: PBMCs from blood kept in culture. The receptors shown here come from a human donor with multiple sclerosis. Each CDR3 is given with its conserved first and last residue. A D gene is named only where the DNA matches it firmly. Clone size is not always given. Where it is, it says once, few, many or a class for expanded clones.

d_gene	v_gene	j_gene	abundance	CDR3aa	CDR3nt
-	TRBV28	TRBJ2-1	-	CASSNSVGSSYNEQFF	TGTGCCAGCAGTAACTCAGTAGGCAGCTCCTACAATGAGCAGTTCTTC
-	TRBV19	TRBJ2-7	-	CASSIRPQGYEQYF	TGTGCCAGTAGTATCAGGCCCCAGGGTTACGAGCAGTACTTC
-	TRBV5-6	TRBJ1-1	-	CASSLRSTGMRAFF	TGTGCCAGCAGCTTGCGGTCTACAGGGATGAGAGCTTTCTTT
TRBD1	TRBV9	TRBJ1-1	-	CASSQGAASNTEAFF	TGTGCCAGCTCACAGGGGGCGGCTTCGAACACTGAAGCTTTCTTT
-	TRBV7-9	TRBJ1-1	-	CASSFGGEAFF	TGTGCCAGCAGCTTCGGGGGTGAAGCTTTCTTT
-	TRBV5-1	TRBJ2-5	few	CASSPTFSPWGQETQYF	TGCGCCAGCAGCCCCACCTTCAGCCCGTGGGGCCAAGAGACCCAGTACTTC
-	TRBV6-5	TRBJ2-7	few	CASSYGPSYEQYF	TGTGCCAGCAGTTACGGGCCCTCCTACGAGCAGTACTTC
-	TRBV4-1	TRBJ2-7	-	CASSQVGTTYEQYF	TGCGCCAGCAGCCAAGTAGGGACGACCTACGAGCAGTACTTC
-	TRBV25-1	TRBJ2-7	-	CASSGIGGVEQYF	TGTGCCAGCAGTGGTATCGGAGGGGTCGAGCAGTACTTC
TRBD2	TRBV6-5	TRBJ2-3	-	CASSRGGADTQYF	TGTGCCAGCAGCCGGGGGGGGGCAGATACGCAGTATTTT
-	TRBV5-1	TRBJ1-5	once	CASSLEGGSNQPQHF	TGCGCCAGCAGCTTGGAAGGGGGTAGCAATCAGCCCCAGCATTTT
TRBD2	TRBV2	TRBJ2-3	-	CASSEGTSVTDTQYF	TGTGCCAGCAGTGAGGGGACTAGCGTCACAGATACGCAGTATTTT
-	TRBV7-8	TRBJ2-1	-	CASSLGSIGNWNEQFF	TGTGCCAGCAGCTTAGGTTCAATAGGGAATTGGAATGAGCAGTTCTTC
-	TRBV27	TRBJ2-7	-	CASKPRPATEQYF	TGTGCCTCCAAGCCAAGGCCTGCTACCGAGCAGTACTTC
TRBD1	TRBV5-6	TRBJ2-3	-	CASSLEWDRVTDTQYF	TGTGCCAGCAGCTTGGAGTGGGACAGGGTCACAGATACGCAGTATTTT
TRBD1	TRBV5-1	TRBJ2-3	-	CASSAVPGQVTQYF	TGCGCCAGCAGCGCCGTTCCGGGACAGGTGACGCAGTATTTT
TRBD2	TRBV6-6	TRBJ2-7	-	CASSKARTSGPYEQYF	TGTGCCAGCAGTAAGGCCCGGACTAGCGGGCCCTACGAGCAGTACTTC
-	TRBV2	TRBJ1-2	-	CASSVADGYTF	TGTGCCAGCAGTGTTGCTGACGGCTACACCTTC
-	TRBV5-1	TRBJ2-1	-	CASSLAQGIGLVSEQFF	TGCGCCAGCAGCTTGGCCCAAGGAATCGGGCTGGTTTCTGAGCAGTTCTTC
-	TRBV30	TRBJ2-1	-	CASIIPGEQFF	TGTGCCTCCATAATCCCTGGTGAGCAGTTCTTC
-	TRBV28	TRBJ1-4	few	CASSRTYRGKLFF	TGTGCCAGCAGTCGGACATACCGGGGAAAACTGTTTTTT
TRBD2	TRBV7-6	TRBJ2-2	-	CASSFLPAGANTGELFF	TGTGCCAGCAGCTTTCTGCCAGCGGGGGCGAACACCGGGGAGCTGTTTTTT
TRBD2	TRBV7-8	TRBJ2-1	-	CASSLAAPSGGPEQFF	TGTGCCAGCAGCTTAGCCGCCCCTAGCGGGGGGCCTGAGCAGTTCTTC
-	TRBV11-2	TRBJ2-3	-	CASRATVRGPTDTQYF	TGTGCCAGCAGGGCCACGGTGCGGGGGCCGACAGATACGCAGTATTTT
TRBD1	TRBV28	TRBJ2-7	-	CASTLKGTGGHEQYF	TGTGCCAGCACCCTTAAGGGGACAGGGGGTCACGAGCAGTACTTC